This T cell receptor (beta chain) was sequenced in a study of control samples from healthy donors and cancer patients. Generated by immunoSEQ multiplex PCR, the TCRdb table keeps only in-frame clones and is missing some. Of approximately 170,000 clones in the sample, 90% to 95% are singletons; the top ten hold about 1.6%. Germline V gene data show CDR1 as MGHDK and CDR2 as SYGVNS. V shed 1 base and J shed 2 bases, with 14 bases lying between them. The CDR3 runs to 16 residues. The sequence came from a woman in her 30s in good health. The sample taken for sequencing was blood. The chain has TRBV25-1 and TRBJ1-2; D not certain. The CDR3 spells CASSELGIGRNYGYTF. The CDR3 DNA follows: TGTGCCAGCAGTGAATTAGGTATTGGCAGAAACTATGGCTACACCTTC.